This is a list of T cell receptor beta chains from one sample in a study of cytomegalovirus exposure and HLA in healthy donors. Some clones are missing from TCRdb's copy, which holds only in-frame ones; the method was immunoSEQ multiplex PCR. The sample includes around 75,000 clones, 76% seen only once; the top ten take over 2.5%. Sequencing was carried out using PBMCs. The receptors were gathered from a man aged 18 to 30 in good health and CMV-seronegative. Each CDR3 is given with its conserved first and last residue.

j_gene: TRBJ2-2
v_gene: TRBV2
CDR3aa: CASSNSGGAVSGELFF

j_gene: TRBJ2-3
v_gene: TRBV4-3
CDR3aa: CASSQDYRGQADTQYF

j_gene: TRBJ2-7
v_gene: TRBV30
CDR3aa: CAWSPRGAYEQYF

j_gene: TRBJ2-7
v_gene: TRBV5-4
CDR3aa: CASSYGQGRYEQYF

j_gene: TRBJ1-1
v_gene: TRBV7-9
CDR3aa: CASSLAGAIEAFF

j_gene: TRBJ2-7
v_gene: TRBV29-1
CDR3aa: CSVEGAPTDRSSGPYEQYF

j_gene: TRBJ2-5
v_gene: TRBV2
CDR3aa: CASRAGLDQETQYF

j_gene: TRBJ1-3
v_gene: TRBV11-2
CDR3aa: CASSPSGARNTIYF

j_gene: TRBJ2-5
v_gene: TRBV6-5
CDR3aa: CASSYEAGGGETQYF

j_gene: TRBJ2-3
v_gene: TRBV7-6
CDR3aa: CAVFKAGEDTQYF

j_gene: TRBJ1-1
v_gene: TRBV19
CDR3aa: CASSRRQGVYTEAFF

j_gene: TRBJ2-7
v_gene: TRBV5-1
CDR3aa: CASSESSDLYTYEQYF

j_gene: TRBJ2-7
v_gene: TRBV10-3
CDR3aa: CAISEDGRNYEQYF

j_gene: TRBJ2-7
v_gene: TRBV2
CDR3aa: CASSGGTGPIYEQYF

j_gene: TRBJ2-7
v_gene: TRBV6-1
CDR3aa: CASSVVGLPSYEQYF

j_gene: TRBJ1-2
v_gene: TRBV10-1
CDR3aa: CASINPSRGDGGYTF

j_gene: TRBJ1-5
v_gene: TRBV2
CDR3aa: CASTLDRVQPQHF

j_gene: TRBJ1-2
v_gene: TRBV28
CDR3aa: CASSPLTLRDRGFHGYTF

j_gene: TRBJ1-6
v_gene: TRBV7-3
CDR3aa: CASSLRQNSPLHF

j_gene: TRBJ1-5
v_gene: TRBV6-6
CDR3aa: CASSYGIGWQPQHF

j_gene: TRBJ2-2
v_gene: TRBV5-8
CDR3aa: CASSLRLAGSNTGELFF

j_gene: TRBJ1-2
v_gene: TRBV27
CDR3aa: CASRGAGGPNYGYTF

j_gene: TRBJ2-1
v_gene: TRBV27
CDR3aa: CASSRTGTPYNEQFF

j_gene: TRBJ2-1
v_gene: TRBV5-1
CDR3aa: CASSFGQRGAQGGEQFF

j_gene: TRBJ1-6
v_gene: TRBV6-5
CDR3aa: CASSSKTGSNSPLHF

j_gene: TRBJ2-3
v_gene: TRBV7-3
CDR3aa: CASSLSGQSTDTQYF

j_gene: TRBJ2-6
v_gene: TRBV5-1
CDR3aa: CASSSGQGTSGANVLTF

j_gene: TRBJ1-3
v_gene: TRBV11-2
CDR3aa: CASSSTRAGTIYF

j_gene: TRBJ1-2
v_gene: TRBV9
CDR3aa: CASSVEGNNYGYTF

j_gene: TRBJ2-5
v_gene: TRBV5-5
CDR3aa: CASSFGQGWEETQYF

j_gene: TRBJ2-7
v_gene: TRBV28
CDR3aa: CASSLGTSGSREQYF

j_gene: TRBJ1-5
v_gene: TRBV18
CDR3aa: CASSIGTGKSNQPQHF

j_gene: TRBJ2-1
v_gene: TRBV2
CDR3aa: CASRGDSYNEQFF

j_gene: TRBJ1-2
v_gene: TRBV29-1
CDR3aa: CSVKDTANYGYTF

j_gene: TRBJ2-3
v_gene: TRBV4-1
CDR3aa: CASSQGFTSGGSTDTQYF

j_gene: TRBJ1-1
v_gene: TRBV4-1
CDR3aa: CASRTPRNKNTEAFF

j_gene: TRBJ1-5
v_gene: TRBV6-1
CDR3aa: CASSEGQINQPQHF

j_gene: TRBJ2-6
v_gene: TRBV15
CDR3aa: CATSRDGIAVANVLTF

j_gene: TRBJ1-1
v_gene: TRBV10-3
CDR3aa: CAISEYVGGLRTEAFF

j_gene: TRBJ2-3
v_gene: TRBV5-1
CDR3aa: CASSPRASYTDTQYF

j_gene: TRBJ1-2
v_gene: TRBV4-1
CDR3aa: CASSQDKGANYGYTF

j_gene: TRBJ1-2
v_gene: TRBV5-1
CDR3aa: CASSLETGGFTF

j_gene: TRBJ1-2
v_gene: TRBV6-5
CDR3aa: CASGFGYGYTF

j_gene: TRBJ2-1
v_gene: TRBV5-1
CDR3aa: CASSLANEQFF

j_gene: TRBJ2-3
v_gene: TRBV28
CDR3aa: CASSRQLAGFTDTQYF